The clone carrying this T cell receptor beta chain was detected only once. The data stem from a study of tumor-infiltrating lymphocytes in primary liver carcinoma. Turning to the study itself: Read depth, roughly 3.5 to 7.5 million productive TCRbeta reads, did not differ significantly between tissues.

Germline DNA was extracted too, while blood RNA derived from unsorted whole blood. Chronic HBV infection, untreated so far, was present in the patients. TCR beta cDNA was prepared out of roughly 0.5 ug total RNA by means of a constant-region primer. It was through three nested multiplex PCR rounds of slightly modified ARM-PCR that TCR beta libraries arose. Each of the first two PCR rounds ran roughly 9 cycles with TRBV1-TRBV30 forward and C-beta reverse primers. TCRdb independently ran MiXCR on the multiplex PCR reads; one entry per CDR3 protein. The data show approximately 320,000 distinct CDR3 sequences, roughly three fifths seen once. V was trimmed by 4 bases and J by 5 bases, leaving 19 bases between them. Per the germline V gene, CDR1 is SGHKS and CDR2 is YYEKEE (reference sequence). The CDR3 is made up of 16 amino acids.

The sample consisted of peripheral blood. The receptor comes from a woman in her 30s with primary liver carcinoma and hepatitis B virus infection. The genes are TRBV5-5 and TRBJ1-3; the D gene is possibly TRBD1 (6 bases). This CDR3 reads CASSLLREDSRNTIYF. For the CDR3, the DNA is TGTGCCAGCAGCCTCCTGAGAGAGGACAGCAGAAACACCATATATTTT.